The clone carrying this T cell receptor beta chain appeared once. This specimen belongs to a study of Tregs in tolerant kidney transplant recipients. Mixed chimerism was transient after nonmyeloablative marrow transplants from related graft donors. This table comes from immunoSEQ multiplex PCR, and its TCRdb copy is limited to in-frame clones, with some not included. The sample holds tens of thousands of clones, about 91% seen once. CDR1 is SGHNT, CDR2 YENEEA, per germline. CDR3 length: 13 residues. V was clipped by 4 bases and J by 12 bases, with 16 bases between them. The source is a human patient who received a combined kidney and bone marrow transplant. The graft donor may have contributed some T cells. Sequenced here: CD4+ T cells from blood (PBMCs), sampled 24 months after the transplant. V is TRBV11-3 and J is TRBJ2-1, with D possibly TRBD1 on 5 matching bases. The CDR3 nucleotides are TGTGCCAGCAGCTCCACTGGGGCTAGGCGGCAGTTCTTC. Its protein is CASSSTGARRQFF.